The following is a TCR beta chain sequence with its context. V was pared by 5 bases and J by 6 bases, with 14 bases between. The germline V gene encodes CDR1 SEHNR and CDR2 FQNEAQ (reference sequence). The CDR3 has 13 amino acids. The data belong to a study of blood T cell repertoires in COVID-19. About the study: Acute and convalescent COVID-19 samples came from the United States, Italy and Spain.

Authors' processing steps: Reference gene primer amplification gave estimated nucleated cell counts. Some clones are missing from TCRdb's copy, which holds only in-frame ones; the method was immunoSEQ multiplex PCR. From that table come the V and J calls and clone size; the DNA was used to work out D and trimming. The sample lists around 100,000 clones; 70% to 90% were seen once. The origin of this receptor is a man aged 35 to 55 with acute or convalescent COVID-19. The V and J genes are TRBV7-9 and TRBJ2-7; a possible D gene is TRBD2 (6 bases). The sample comprised peripheral blood. The DNA of the CDR3 is TGTGCCAGCAGCCTGGAGGGGTTCAGCGAGCAGTACTTC. It is translated as CASSLEGFSEQYF.